What follows is one T cell receptor (beta chain) and its context. No antigen is known for it. No change in lesions over the prior 6 months defined stable disease. Libraries were prepared by immunoSEQ multiplex PCR; TCRdb keeps only in-frame clonotypes and omits some of them. The table includes 75,000 to 85,000 clones, about 91% detected once. This sample is drawn from a study of resident and recirculating memory T cells in vitiligo. Whole-study context: Each patient gave two lesional and two nonlesional epidermal shave biopsies, plus PBMCs.

Study-level points and caveats: Sequences differed between biopsy sites and patients, suggesting private specificity. No single dominant TCR clone appeared; lesion clonality varied.

Germline V gene data show CDR1 as MDHEN and CDR2 as SYDVKM. Losses at the gene ends were 2 bases for V and 6 bases for J; bases not matched to a gene: 9. The CDR3 sequence is 15 residues long. The receptor comes from a male donor with vitiligo. The gene calls are TRBV28 and TRBJ2-7; 8 bases match TRBD2. Material for sequencing was blood. CDR3 amino acids: CASSLTAGGYSEQYF. In nucleotides, the CDR3 is TGTGCCAGCAGTTTAACGGCGGGAGGTTACAGCGAGCAGTACTTC.